Below, one T cell receptor (beta chain) is given with its context. The data derive from a study of human T cells and chemical hapten exposure. Separate cDNA molecules received unique molecular identifiers, which the library attached to them. TCRdb ran MiXCR on the RACE reads and lists one entry per CDR3 protein. Of 200,000 to 300,000 distinct CDR3 sequences detected, 7.5% to 10% appear once; the ten largest clones hold approximately 2.3%. The CDR3 length is 12 residues. Germline loops: CDR1 MNHEY, CDR2 SVGEGT. Trimming took off 9 bases at V and 8 bases at J, with 15 bases between the two ends. As to time point: pre-sensitization, week 0. Treatment: therapeutic diphenylcyclopropenone sensitization with weekly scalp DPC.

J is TRBJ2-3 and V is TRBV6-2 or TRBV6-3; no clear D gene. The specimen was whole blood, collected in connection with sensitization to the hapten diphenylcyclopropenone (DPC). The receptor's source is a woman aged 40-49 years with alopecia areata. Some clones in this sample may be carry-over from other donors' samples. The CDR3 DNA reads TGTGCCAGTTGGGCAGGTCATGGTACGCAGTATTTT. It codes for CASWAGHGTQYF.